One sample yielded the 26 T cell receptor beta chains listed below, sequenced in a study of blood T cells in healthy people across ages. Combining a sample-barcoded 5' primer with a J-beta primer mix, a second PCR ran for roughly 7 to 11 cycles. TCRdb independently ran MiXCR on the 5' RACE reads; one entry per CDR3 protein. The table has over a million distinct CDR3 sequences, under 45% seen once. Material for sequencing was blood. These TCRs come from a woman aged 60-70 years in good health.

DNA of the CDR3: TGTGCCAGCAGCCCCGGGGCTAGCGGCTACGAGCAGTACTTC. Amino acids: CASSPGASGYEQYF. This chain connects TRBV4-2 to TRBJ2-7; TRBD2 matches at 7 bases. In germline, CDR1 is LGHNA, CDR2 YNFKEQ. V was pared by 4 bases and J by 3 bases, with 6 bases of the junction left unmatched. The CDR3 is made up of 14 amino acids.

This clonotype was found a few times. The CDR3 bases are TGTGCCAGCAGTTACTCGGGAGGGCCCCTAGCCCAAAATGAGCAGTTCTTC. Translating it yields CASSYSGGPLAQNEQFF. J is TRBJ2-1 and V is TRBV6-2 or TRBV6-3, with 7 bases identical to TRBD2. Germline V gene lookup returns CDR1 MNHEY and CDR2 SVGEGT. Trimming removed 0 bases from V and 7 bases from J; junction bases left unmatched: 12. The CDR3 covers 17 residues.

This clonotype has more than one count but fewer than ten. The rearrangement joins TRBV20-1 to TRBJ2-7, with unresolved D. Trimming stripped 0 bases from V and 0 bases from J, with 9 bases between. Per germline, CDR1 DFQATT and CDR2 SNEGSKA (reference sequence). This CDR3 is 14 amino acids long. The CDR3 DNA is TGCAGTGCTAGAGATCTCCTAAACTCCTACGAGCAGTACTTC. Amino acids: CSARDLLNSYEQYF.

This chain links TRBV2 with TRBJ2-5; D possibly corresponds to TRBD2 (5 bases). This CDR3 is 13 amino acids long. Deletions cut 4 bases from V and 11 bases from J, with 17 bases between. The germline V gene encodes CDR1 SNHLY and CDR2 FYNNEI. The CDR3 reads CASSGPRAEEQYF. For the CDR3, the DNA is TGTGCCAGCAGTGGGCCCCGGGCGGAGGAGCAGTACTTC.

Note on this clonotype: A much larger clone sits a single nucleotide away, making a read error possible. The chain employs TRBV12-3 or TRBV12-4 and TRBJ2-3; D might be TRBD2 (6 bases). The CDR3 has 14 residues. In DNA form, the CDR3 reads TGTGCCAGCAGTGGACTGGGAGGCACAGATACGGAGTATTTT. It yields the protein CASSGLGGTDTEYF.

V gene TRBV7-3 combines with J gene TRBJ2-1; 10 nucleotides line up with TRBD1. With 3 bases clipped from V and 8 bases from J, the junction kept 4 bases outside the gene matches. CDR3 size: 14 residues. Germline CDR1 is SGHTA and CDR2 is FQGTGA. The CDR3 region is CASSFGTGEYEQFF. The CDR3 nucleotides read TGTGCCAGCAGCTTCGGGACAGGGGAGTATGAGCAGTTCTTC.

This chain's CDR3 is CSANPSSGSTVREQFF. The CDR3 DNA follows: TGCAGTGCTAATCCAAGTAGCGGGAGCACGGTTCGTGAGCAGTTCTTC. The rearrangement joins TRBV20-1 to TRBJ2-1; 9 positions match TRBD2. The CDR3 runs 16 residues. V lost 4 bases, J lost 9 bases, and 16 bases stayed unmatched. CDR1 and CDR2 (germline): DFQATT, SNEGSKA (reference sequence).

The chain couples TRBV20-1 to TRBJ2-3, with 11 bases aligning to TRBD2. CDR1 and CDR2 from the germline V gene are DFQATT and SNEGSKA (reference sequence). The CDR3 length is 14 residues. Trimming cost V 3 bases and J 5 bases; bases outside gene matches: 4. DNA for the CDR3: TGCAGTGCTAGTCTAGCGGGAGGTCAAGATACGCAGTATTTT. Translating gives CSASLAGGQDTQYF.

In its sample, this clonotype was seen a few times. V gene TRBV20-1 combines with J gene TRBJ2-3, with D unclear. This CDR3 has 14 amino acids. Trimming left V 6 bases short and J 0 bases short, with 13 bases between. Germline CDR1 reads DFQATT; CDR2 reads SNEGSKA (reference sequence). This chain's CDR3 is CSARPRPSTDTQYF. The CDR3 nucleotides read TGCAGTGCCCGACCGCGACCAAGCACAGATACGCAGTATTTT.

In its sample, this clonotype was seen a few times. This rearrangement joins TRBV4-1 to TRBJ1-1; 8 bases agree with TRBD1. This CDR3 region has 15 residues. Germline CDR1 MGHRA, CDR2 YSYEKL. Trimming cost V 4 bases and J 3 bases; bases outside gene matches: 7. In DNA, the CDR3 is TGCGCCAGCAGCCTATCCGGGACAGGAGACACTGAAGCTTTCTTT. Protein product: CASSLSGTGDTEAFF.

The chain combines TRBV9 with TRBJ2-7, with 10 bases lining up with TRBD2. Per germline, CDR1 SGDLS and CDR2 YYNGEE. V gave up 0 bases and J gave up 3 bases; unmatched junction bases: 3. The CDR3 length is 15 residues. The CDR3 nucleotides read TGTGCCAGCAGCGTAGGGACTAGCGGCCGCTACGAGCAGTACTTC. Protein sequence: CASSVGTSGRYEQYF.

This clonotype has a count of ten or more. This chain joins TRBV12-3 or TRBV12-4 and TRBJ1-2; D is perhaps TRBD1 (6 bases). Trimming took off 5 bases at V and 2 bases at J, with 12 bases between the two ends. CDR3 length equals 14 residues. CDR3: CASSLQGQNYGYTF. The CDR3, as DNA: TGTGCCAGCAGTCTACAGGGACAAAACTATGGCTACACCTTC.

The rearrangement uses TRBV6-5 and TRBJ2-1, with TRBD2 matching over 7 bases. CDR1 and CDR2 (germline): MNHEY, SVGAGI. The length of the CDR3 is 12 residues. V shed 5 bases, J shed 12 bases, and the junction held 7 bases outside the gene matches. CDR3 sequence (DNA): TGTGCCAGCAGTGTGACCGGGACTACGCAGTTCTTC. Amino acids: CASSVTGTTQFF.

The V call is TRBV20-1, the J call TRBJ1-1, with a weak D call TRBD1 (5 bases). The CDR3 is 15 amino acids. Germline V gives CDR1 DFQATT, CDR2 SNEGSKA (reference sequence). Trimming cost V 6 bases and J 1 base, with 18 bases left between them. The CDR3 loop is CSAILYGGRNTEAFF. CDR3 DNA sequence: TGCAGTGCCATCCTGTACGGGGGACGGAACACTGAAGCTTTCTTT.

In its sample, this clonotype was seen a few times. The CDR3 DNA follows: TGTGCCAGCAGCTTGGGGGGCGGAAATAATGAAAAACTGTTTTTT. Its protein is CASSLGGGNNEKLFF. The rearrangement uses TRBV5-5 and TRBJ1-4; maybe TRBD1 (5 bases). This CDR3 is built from 15 residues. V gave up 0 bases and J gave up 4 bases, with 10 bases separating them. Germline CDR1 and CDR2: SGHKS and YYEKEE (reference sequence).

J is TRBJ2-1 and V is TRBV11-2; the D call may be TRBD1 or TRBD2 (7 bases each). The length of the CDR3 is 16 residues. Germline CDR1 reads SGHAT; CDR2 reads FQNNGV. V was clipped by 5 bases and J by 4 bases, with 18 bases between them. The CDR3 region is CASSPGGTKRYNEQFF. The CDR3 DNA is TGTGCCAGCAGCCCAGGGGGGACTAAGCGATACAATGAGCAGTTCTTC.

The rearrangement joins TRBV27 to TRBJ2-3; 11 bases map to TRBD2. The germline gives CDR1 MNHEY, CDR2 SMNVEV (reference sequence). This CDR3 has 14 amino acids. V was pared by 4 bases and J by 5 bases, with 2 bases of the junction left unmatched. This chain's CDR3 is CASSSLAGGDTQYF. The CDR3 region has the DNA TGTGCCAGCAGTTCCCTAGCGGGAGGAGATACGCAGTATTTT.

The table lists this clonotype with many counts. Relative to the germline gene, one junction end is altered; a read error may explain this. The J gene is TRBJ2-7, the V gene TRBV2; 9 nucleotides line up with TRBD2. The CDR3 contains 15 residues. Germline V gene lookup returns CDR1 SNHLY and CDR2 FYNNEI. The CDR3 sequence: CASGDLSSGTYEQYF. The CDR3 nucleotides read TGTGCCAGCGGTGATTTGTCTAGCGGGACCTACGAGCAGTACTTC.

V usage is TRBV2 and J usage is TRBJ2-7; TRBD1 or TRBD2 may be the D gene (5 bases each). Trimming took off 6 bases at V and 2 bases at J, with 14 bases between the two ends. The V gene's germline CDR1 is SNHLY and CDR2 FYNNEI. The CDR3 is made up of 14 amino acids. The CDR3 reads CASRAMGTAYEQYF. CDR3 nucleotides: TGTGCCAGCAGGGCCATGGGGACCGCCTACGAGCAGTACTTC.

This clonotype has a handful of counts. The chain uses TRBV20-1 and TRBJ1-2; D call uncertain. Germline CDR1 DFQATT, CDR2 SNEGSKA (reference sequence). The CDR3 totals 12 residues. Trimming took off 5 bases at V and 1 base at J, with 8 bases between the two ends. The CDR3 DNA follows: TGCAGTGCTGCGGCAGATAACTATGGCTACACCTTC. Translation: CSAAADNYGYTF.

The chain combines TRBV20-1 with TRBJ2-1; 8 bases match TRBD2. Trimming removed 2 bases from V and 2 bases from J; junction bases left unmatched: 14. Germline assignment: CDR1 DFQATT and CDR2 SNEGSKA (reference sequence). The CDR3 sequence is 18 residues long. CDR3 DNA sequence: TGCAGTGCTAGAAAGTTGCGGGAGGCGGGAGTCACCTACAATGAGCAGTTCTTC. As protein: CSARKLREAGVTYNEQFF.

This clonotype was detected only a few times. The CDR3 DNA sequence: TGTGCCATCAGTGAGTCCCAGGGGGCGCTTAACATTCAGTACTTC. The encoded protein is CAISESQGALNIQYF. The rearrangement joins TRBV10-3 to TRBJ2-4, with TRBD1 identical over 8 bases. V was clipped by 0 bases and J by 7 bases; unmatched bases: 5. The germline V gene encodes CDR1 ENHRY and CDR2 SYGVKD. The length of the CDR3 is 15 residues.

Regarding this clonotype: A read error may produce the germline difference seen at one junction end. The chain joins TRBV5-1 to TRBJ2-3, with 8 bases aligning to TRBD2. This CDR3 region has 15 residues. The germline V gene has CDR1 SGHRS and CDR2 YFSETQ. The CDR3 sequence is CACSLSSGSTDTQYF. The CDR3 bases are TGCGCCTGCAGCTTATCGAGCGGGAGTACAGATACGCAGTATTTT.

CDR3 residues: CASSPGREEAFF. CDR3 sequence (DNA): TGTGCCAGCTCACCAGGGAGGGAAGAAGCTTTCTTT. J is TRBJ1-1 and V is TRBV18; no definite D call. CDR3 length: 12 residues. Germline loops: CDR1 KGHSH, CDR2 LQKENI. V was trimmed by 2 bases and J by 8 bases, leaving 9 bases between them.

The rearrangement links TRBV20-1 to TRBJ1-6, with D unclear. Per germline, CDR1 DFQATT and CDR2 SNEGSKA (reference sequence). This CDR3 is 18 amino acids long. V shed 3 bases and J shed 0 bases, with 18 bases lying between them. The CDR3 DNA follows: TGCAGTGCTAGTAACCCCTGGGGAGAGAGCTCCTATAATTCACCCCTCCACTTT. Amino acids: CSASNPWGESSYNSPLHF.

The CDR3 reads CSALPGQGNDEQYF. CDR3 coding DNA: TGCAGTGCTCTCCCGGGACAGGGGAATGACGAGCAGTACTTC. The chain employs TRBV20-1 and TRBJ2-7; 10 bases agree with TRBD1. The J segment lost 5 bases and the V segment lost 5 bases, leaving 9 bases of the junction unmatched. The CDR3 contains 14 residues. Germline-derived CDR1 and CDR2 are DFQATT and SNEGSKA (reference sequence).